These 12 T cell receptor beta chains came from one sample sequenced in a study of Graves' ophthalmopathy and Graves' hyperthyroidism. The authors amplified TCR beta CDR3 regions, and they did so from RNA transcripts for repertoire sequencing. Amplification began with first-round RT-PCR using HTBI primers, then second-round multiplex PCR was performed. TCRdb ran MiXCR on the multiplex PCR reads and lists one entry per CDR3 protein. Here the sample spans over a million distinct CDR3 sequences, less than 45% being singletons. Input material: peripheral blood or thyroid tissue (not recorded which). The receptors were gathered from an adult man with Graves' hyperthyroidism.

This clonotype has a count of ten or more. J is TRBJ1-2 and V is TRBV29-1, with 7 bases lining up with TRBD1. The CDR3 covers 13 residues. Germline V gene lookup returns CDR1 SQVTM and CDR2 ANQGSEA. Trimming at V came to 7 bases and at J to 4 bases, leaving 9 bases not matched to a gene. This CDR3 is CSGWKTGSYGYTF. As DNA, the CDR3 is TGCAGCGGCTGGAAGACAGGGTCCTATGGCTACACCTTC.

About this clonotype: In this CDR3 the conserved last residue, phenylalanine or tryptophan, is missing, so a read error is likely. The limits of the CDR3 on the DNA are not certain, so only TCRdb's listed CDR3 is given. The chain is built from TRBV2 and TRBJ1-1. The CDR3 sequence runs 8 residues, both termini included. Germline assignment: CDR1 SNHLY and CDR2 FYNNEI. The CDR3 protein is CASSSVLQ.

Turning to this clonotype: One base away lies a much larger clone, so this may be a sequencing read error. The chain is built from TRBV7-2 and TRBJ2-5, with TRBD2 matching over 10 bases. Germline CDR1 reads SGHTA; CDR2 reads FQGNSA. The trim removed 2 bases at V and 5 bases at J, leaving 11 bases unmatched. The CDR3 consists of 17 residues. The CDR3 loop reads CASSLLGSGRSQETQYF. The CDR3 coding sequence is TGTGCCAGCAGCTTACTCGGTAGCGGGAGGTCCCAGGAGACCCAGTACTTC.

This clonotype occurred a few times. The gene calls are TRBV29-1 and TRBJ2-7; D remains ambiguous. With 4 bases removed from V and 3 bases from J, the gap between germline ends came to 7 bases. The CDR3 is 11 amino acids. Germline V gene sequence: CDR1 SQVTM, CDR2 ANQGSEA. For the CDR3, the DNA is TGCAGCGTTGTCCGCAACTACGAGCAGTACTTC. Amino acids: CSVVRNYEQYF.

This clonotype was counted at least ten times. The chain links TRBV14 to TRBJ2-7; the D gene is possibly TRBD2 (5 bases). The germline CDR1 and CDR2 sequences are SGHDN and FVKESK. The CDR3 is made up of 14 amino acids. The V gene lost 3 bases and the J gene lost 0 bases, with 9 bases spanning the gap. The CDR3 spells CASSHWESSYEQYF. The CDR3 coding sequence is TGTGCCAGCAGCCACTGGGAGAGCTCCTACGAGCAGTACTTC.

The chain uses TRBV28 and TRBJ1-1, with D hard to call. V dropped 9 bases and J dropped 1 base, with 15 bases sitting between them. Germline V gene data show CDR1 as MDHEN and CDR2 as SYDVKM. The length of the CDR3 is 14 residues. CDR3 bases: TGTGCCAGTCACAAGGAGGAACAGAACACTGAAGCTTTCTTT. It yields the protein CASHKEEQNTEAFF.

This clonotype occurred many times. The J gene is TRBJ2-7, the V gene TRBV15, with D perhaps matching TRBD1 or TRBD2 (5 bases each). V was clipped by 2 bases and J by 2 bases, with 13 bases between them. The germline V gene has CDR1 LNHNV and CDR2 YYDKDF (reference sequence). CDR3 length: 15 amino acids. The CDR3: CATSRPGTSTYEQYF. In DNA, the CDR3 is TGTGCCACCAGCAGACCCGGGACCTCCACCTACGAGCAGTACTTC. The whole variable domain, remainder taken from reference TRBV15 and TRBJ2-7, is DAMVIQNPRYQVTQFGKPVTLSCSQTLNHNVMYWYQQKSSQAPKLLFHYYDKDFNNEADTPDNFQSRRPNTSFCFLDIRSPGLGDTAMYLCATSRPGTSTYEQYFGPGTRLTVT.

The genes are TRBV7-9 and TRBJ2-7; 9 positions agree with TRBD2. CDR1 is SEHNR, CDR2 FQNEAQ, per germline (reference sequence). CDR3 length: 13 residues. Unmatched junction bases numbered 3, after V lost 4 bases and J lost 5 bases. This CDR3 is CASSSLAGDEQYF. The CDR3 nucleotides read TGTGCCAGCAGCTCCTTAGCGGGGGACGAGCAGTACTTC.

As regards this clonotype: A read error may account for a junction end that differs from germline. The chain employs TRBV10-3 and TRBJ2-5; TRBD1 or TRBD2 may be the D gene (5 bases each). There are 15 residues in the CDR3. Germline V lookup: CDR1 ENHRY, CDR2 SYGVKD. CDR3 DNA: TGTGCCAGCAGTTTACGGACCGGGGCCCAAGAGACCCAGTACTTC. Translating gives CASSLRTGAQETQYF.

The sample holds many counts of this clonotype. This chain links TRBV6-1 with TRBJ1-2; possibly TRBD1 for D (5 bases). The V end lost 6 bases, the J end lost 11 bases, and 16 bases lay between the germline ends. In germline, CDR1 is MNHNS, CDR2 SASEGT. The CDR3 is 12 residues long. The CDR3 region is CASRQRQGWYTF. The DNA of the CDR3 is TGTGCCAGCAGACAGAGGCAGGGATGGTACACCTTC.

This clonotype was seen many times. The J gene is TRBJ2-5, the V gene TRBV20-1; 10 nucleotides line up with TRBD2. Germline V CDR1 and CDR2: DFQATT, SNEGSKA (reference sequence). Trimming took 1 base from V and 4 from J; bases not matched to a gene: 6. This CDR3 has 15 amino acids. The CDR3 protein is CSARVLAGAGETQYF. The CDR3, as DNA: TGCAGTGCTAGAGTTCTAGCGGGAGCTGGAGAGACCCAGTACTTC.

This clonotype showed up many times. The rearrangement uses TRBV12-3 or TRBV12-4 and TRBJ1-5; weak D call: TRBD1 (6 bases). Trimming took off 7 bases at V and 6 bases at J, with 16 bases between the two ends. The CDR3 totals 14 residues. CDR3 in amino acids: CASMRSGDGQPQHF. CDR3 nucleotides: TGTGCCAGCATGAGGTCAGGGGACGGTCAGCCCCAGCATTTT.